The table lists the clone carrying this T cell receptor (beta chain) with a few counts. Its specificity is not known. The record originates from a study of lymphopenia after photon versus proton radiotherapy. General study findings and limits: Proton therapy kept repertoires fairly stable, unlike photons, which gained effector/memory cells. Better survival with proton therapy was suggested as possible, not demonstrated. After the lymphocyte nadir, photon-treated repertoires showed oligoclonal expansion, especially of CD8+ Temra cells.

Assay used: immunoSEQ multiplex PCR; TCRdb lists only in-frame clones, some missing. The sample yields some 30,000 clones, roughly 87% seen once. This CDR3 is built from 15 residues. In germline, CDR1 is SNHLY, CDR2 FYNNEI. Trimming took 5 bases from V and 3 from J, leaving 13 bases between them. V and J are TRBV2 and TRBJ1-4; D gene unclear. The receptor was derived from a woman aged 55-69 years with cholangiocarcinoma. Some clones in this sample may be carry-over from other donors' samples. Source: peripheral blood, taken from a patient treated with proton-based radiotherapy. The CDR3 loop is CASSPRGGANEKLFF. CDR3 in DNA: TGTGCCAGCAGTCCCCGCGGAGGTGCTAATGAAAAACTGTTTTTT.